The present T cell receptor beta chain was sequenced within a study of blood T cell repertoires in COVID-19. As for the study in general: Sources were T cells, B-cell-depleted T cells, or PBMCs; the material itself was cDNA or gDNA.

This CDR3 has 15 residues. CDR1 and CDR2 (germline): SGHRS, YFSETQ. Trimming pared 0 bases from V and 5 bases from J, leaving 12 bases between. Profiling relied on immunoSEQ multiplex PCR, and the TCRdb table lists in-frame clones only, not all of them. The sample lists roughly 290,000 clones, roughly 80% seen once, with around 4.5% in the top ten. The specimen was peripheral blood. The receptor's source is a woman aged 45-59 years with active or convalescent COVID-19. The chain recombines TRBV5-1 with TRBJ2-4; possible D gene TRBD1, 5 bases. This CDR3 reads CASSLAGLRQNIQYF. CDR3 DNA sequence: TGCGCCAGCAGCTTGGCAGGGCTCCGCCAAAACATTCAGTACTTC.